A selection of T cell receptor beta chains follows, all from one sample in a study of blood T cell repertoires in COVID-19. Produced via immunoSEQ multiplex PCR; TCRdb's table is partial and in-frame only. The sample lists 150,000 to 200,000 clones; around 89% were seen once. Source material: peripheral blood. The receptors were sampled from a human donor in a cohort sampled during active COVID-19. CDR3s include the opening cysteine and the closing phenylalanine or tryptophan. Each record gives: clone size, V gene, CDR3 protein. The size of a clone is reported for some rows only, either as once, few or many, or as a class for expanded clones.

>-|TRBV5-4
CASSFFGNQPQHF
>-|TRBV7-9
CASSSLVSGTRSTDTQYF
>-|TRBV7-2
CASSTRDSSQPQHF
>-|TRBV7-2
CASSHGQGDNQPQHF
>-|TRBV24-1
CATSAPGGQETQYF
>-|TRBV2
CASRGDSSRTQYF
>-|TRBV27
CASSLEGQYGYTF
>-|TRBV4-3
CASSPSQGGSGYTF
>once|TRBV30
CAWRPPGQGGTQYF
>-|TRBV21-1
CASSKNPRQANTEAFF
>-|TRBV6-6
CASSYSSPGNTIYF
>-|TRBV28
CASSSGRAGELFF
>-|TRBV4-3
CASSQKTGQRSYEQYF
>-|TRBV7-9
CASSFGPDTEAFF
>-|TRBV4-1
CASNSGTGNTEAFF
>-|TRBV7-2
CATGEGLSYNEQFF
>-|TRBV9
CASSVGGTSSYEQYF
>-|TRBV20-1
CSASGGGYEQYF
>-|TRBV7-2
CASSPQGPNQPQHF
>-|TRBV3-1/TRBV3-2
CASSPSGSEMQRPYEQYF
>-|TRBV6-2/TRBV6-3
CASSYVRTPHEQYF
>-|TRBV5-1
CASSVSGGNYEQYF